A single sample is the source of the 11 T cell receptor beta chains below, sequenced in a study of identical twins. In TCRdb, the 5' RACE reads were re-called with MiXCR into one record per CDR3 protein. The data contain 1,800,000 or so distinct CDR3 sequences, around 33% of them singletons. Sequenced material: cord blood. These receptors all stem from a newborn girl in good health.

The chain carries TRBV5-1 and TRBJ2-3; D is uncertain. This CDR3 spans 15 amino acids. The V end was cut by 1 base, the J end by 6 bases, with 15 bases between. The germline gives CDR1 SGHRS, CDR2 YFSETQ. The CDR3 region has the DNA TGCGCCAGCAGCTTGACCAGCCCGGGTGAGGATACGCAGTATTTT. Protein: CASSLTSPGEDTQYF.

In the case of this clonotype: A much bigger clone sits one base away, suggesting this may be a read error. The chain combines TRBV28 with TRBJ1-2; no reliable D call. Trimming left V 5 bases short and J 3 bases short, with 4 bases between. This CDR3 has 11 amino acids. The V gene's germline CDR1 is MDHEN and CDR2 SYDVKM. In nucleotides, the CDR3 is TGTGCCAGCAGTATGGACTATGGCTACACCTTC. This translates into CASSMDYGYTF.

CDR3 nucleotide sequence: TGTGCCAGCAGTTCCAGGGTAAAAGGCTACGAGCAGTACTTC. As protein: CASSSRVKGYEQYF. V is TRBV27 and J is TRBJ2-7, with D possibly matching TRBD1 (5 bases). The CDR3 sequence is 14 residues long. Germline V gene sequence: CDR1 MNHEY, CDR2 SMNVEV (reference sequence). The V end lost 4 bases, the J end lost 3 bases, and 13 bases lay between the germline ends.

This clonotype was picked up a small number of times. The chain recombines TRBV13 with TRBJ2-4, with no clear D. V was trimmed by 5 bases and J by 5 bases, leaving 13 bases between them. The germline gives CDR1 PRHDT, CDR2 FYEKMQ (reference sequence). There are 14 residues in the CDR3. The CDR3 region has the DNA TGTGCCAGCAGCGCCCAATCCCCGGAAAACATTCAGTACTTC. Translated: CASSAQSPENIQYF.

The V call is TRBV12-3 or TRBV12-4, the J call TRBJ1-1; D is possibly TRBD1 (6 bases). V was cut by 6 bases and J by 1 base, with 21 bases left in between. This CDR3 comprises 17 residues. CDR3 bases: TGTGCCAGCAGACGCACCGGGACAAGAGATGGGAACACTGAAGCTTTCTTT. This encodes CASRRTGTRDGNTEAFF.

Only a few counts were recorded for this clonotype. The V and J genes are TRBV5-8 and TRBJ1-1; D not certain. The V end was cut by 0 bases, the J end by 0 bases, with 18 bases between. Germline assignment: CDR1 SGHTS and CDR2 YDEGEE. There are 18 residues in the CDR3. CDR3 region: CASSLDIMGRYMNTEAFF. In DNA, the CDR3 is TGTGCCAGCAGCTTGGATATAATGGGTCGCTACATGAACACTGAAGCTTTCTTT.

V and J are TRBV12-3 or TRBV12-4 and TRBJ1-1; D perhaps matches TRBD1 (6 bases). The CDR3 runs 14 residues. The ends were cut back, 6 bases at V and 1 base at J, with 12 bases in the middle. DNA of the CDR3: TGTGCCAGCAGACCGGACAGCTCGAACACTGAAGCTTTCTTT. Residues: CASRPDSSNTEAFF.

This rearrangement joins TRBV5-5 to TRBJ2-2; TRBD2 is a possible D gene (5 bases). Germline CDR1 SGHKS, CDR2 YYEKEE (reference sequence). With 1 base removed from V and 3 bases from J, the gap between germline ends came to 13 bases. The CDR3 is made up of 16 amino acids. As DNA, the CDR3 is TGTGCCAGCAGCTTGTATGCGTCGAGGGACACCGGGGAGCTGTTTTTT. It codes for CASSLYASRDTGELFF.

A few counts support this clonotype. The CDR3 sequence is CASSHRAAGGFPYNEQFF. The CDR3 nucleotides are TGTGCCAGCAGCCATAGAGCAGCGGGGGGATTCCCTTACAATGAGCAGTTCTTC. The chain carries TRBV3-1 and TRBJ2-1; 9 nucleotides match TRBD2. The CDR3 spans 18 residues. V lost 3 bases and J lost 4; bases outside the gene matches: 13. The germline gives CDR1 LGHDT, CDR2 YNNKEL (reference sequence).

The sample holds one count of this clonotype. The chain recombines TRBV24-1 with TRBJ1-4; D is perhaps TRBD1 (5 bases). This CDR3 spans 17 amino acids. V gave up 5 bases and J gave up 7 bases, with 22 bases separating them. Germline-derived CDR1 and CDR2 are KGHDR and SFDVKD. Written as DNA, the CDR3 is TGTGCCACCAGTGTTCATCTTCCCCCAGGGACCCTTGAAAAACTGTTTTTT. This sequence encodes CATSVHLPPGTLEKLFF.

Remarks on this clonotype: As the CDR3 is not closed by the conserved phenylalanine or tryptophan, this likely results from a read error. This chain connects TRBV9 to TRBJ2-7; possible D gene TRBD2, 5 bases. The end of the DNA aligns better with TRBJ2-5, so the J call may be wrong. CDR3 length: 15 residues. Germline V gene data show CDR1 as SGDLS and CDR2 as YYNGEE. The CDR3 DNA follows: TGTGCCAGCAGCGCCTCCCCTAGCATCCAAGAGACCCAGTACTTG. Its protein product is CASSASPSIQETQYL.